The present T cell receptor beta chain was sequenced within a study of tumor-infiltrating lymphocytes in primary liver carcinoma (dated by TCRdb to about 2017). For the study in its entirety: The five patients, three men and two women aged 30 to 69 years, had hepatocellular carcinoma (four) or combined HCC and intrahepatic cholangiocarcinoma (one). For each liver tumor, the study sampled five regions along with adjacent normal tissue and blood, and applied TCRbeta repertoire sequencing, expression microarrays and whole-exome sequencing. Samples yielded roughly 3.5 to 7.13 million productive TCRbeta reads; read depth did not differ significantly between tissue types. The tumors of the five patients were staged as T1-T3 N0M0, with maximum diameters ranging from roughly 4.2 to 10 cm. To link TCRbeta repertoire diversity to the local molecular phenotype, the 25 tumor region samples were profiled with Agilent mRNA microarrays. A total of roughly 35 specimens from 5 patients went through TCRbeta repertoire sequencing, namely 25 tumor regions, 5 adjacent noncancerous liver tissues and 5 peripheral blood samples. Reproducibility between technical replicate repertoires was high, with correlation coefficients above 0.95 and mean shared-clone rates about 0.9.

Summary of the overall study and its limitations: The top 250 clones made up a significantly larger repertoire fraction in tumors than in blood (p = 0.039). Comparison of CD4+ and CD8+ T cell repertoires was precluded by the use of bulk unsorted samples. Because only the TCR beta chain was sequenced and unpaired alpha chains were not captured, true repertoire diversity is likely underestimated. Only about 7.5-25% of top clones were found in all five regions of a tumor, suggesting spatial heterogeneity of tumor-infiltrating T cells. Only five patients were included in the study, and the authors note that the findings should be validated in a larger study. Repertoire overlap was found to be higher between tumor regions (mean approximately 35%) than between tumor-adjacent (around 17%) or tumor-blood (around 14%) pairs, consistent with antigen-driven expansion.

A constant-region primer and ProtoScript II reverse transcriptase were used to reverse-transcribe TCRbeta-specific cDNA from about 0.55 ug total RNA. Three nested multiplex PCR rounds, following a slightly modified ARM-PCR procedure, were used to build the TCRbeta libraries. Multiplex TRBV1-TRBV30 forward primers and a Cbeta reverse primer were used in the first two PCR rounds, each of which was run for around 10 cycles. Sample barcodes and Illumina adapters were attached in a final 25-cycle PCR using Deep VentR polymerase. Before sequencing, amplicons of 200-500 bp were purified from gel using a QIAquick gel extraction kit. An Illumina HiSeq 2500 was used to sequence the TCRbeta amplicons with 250-bp paired-end reads. The published analysis was carried out like this. To recover full CDR3 sequences, reads were quality-trimmed using Trimmomatic v0.33 and paired reads were then merged using FLASH v1.2.11. V, D and J germline segments were assigned to the rearranged TCRbeta sequences using MiGEC v1.2.1b. VDJtools v1.0.0 computed clonotype statistics and Shannon-Wiener diversity indices. To reduce sampling bias, subsequent analyses other than the diversity analysis used only the 250 most abundant clonotypes in each sample. The public reads were quality trimmed at Q25 with fastp and then assembled into clones with MiXCR by TCRdb, keeping productive beta chains. CDR3 protein sequences are deduplicated, and each keeps its most common genes and DNA. TCRdb's processing, not the authors', yielded these V and J calls. This sample is represented by approximately 120,000 distinct CDR3 sequences; 55% to 75% of them were singletons. The ten largest account for about 8% of the sample.

Without any cell sorting, total RNA and DNA were co-extracted from about 20-30 mg of bulk tissue using the AllPrep DNA/RNA mini kit. Surgical resection was performed in China between November 2015 and early 2016 on four to six patients with histopathologically diagnosed primary liver carcinoma. At the time of sampling, the patients were treatment-naive and had chronic HBV infection. Each tumor was sampled at five spatially separated regions: the tumor centre plus the superior, inferior, left-lateral and right-lateral poles. More than 80% viable tumor cells were found by histology in every tumor sample. Pieces of fresh tumor and adjacent tissue were cut in half, with one half kept in RNAlater at -80 degrees C and the other half sent for histology. As encoded in the germline V gene, CDR1 is SGHAT while CDR2 is FQNNGV. The length of the CDR3 is 11 amino acids, counting both ends. On this clonotype itself: This receptor's antigen is unknown. A read error is likely, as this CDR3 ends without the conserved phenylalanine or tryptophan. Because the CDR3's place on the DNA is in doubt, the DNA is left out and the CDR3 is given as listed by TCRdb.

The chain links TRBV11-2 with TRBJ2-7; no check of the table's D call, TRBD2, against the DNA was made. Sequencing was performed on liver tumor tissue from sampling region 3. What the cell subset or site label conveys for this sample: tumor region T3, left-lateral pole. This sequence originates from a woman aged 60-75 years with primary liver carcinoma and hepatitis B virus infection. The CDR3: CASSLASSLEY.